One sample yielded the 25 T cell receptor beta chains listed below, sequenced in a study of blood T cell repertoires in COVID-19. Using immunoSEQ multiplex PCR, the repertoire was profiled, and TCRdb retains in-frame clones only, with some absent. The table records about 220,000 clones, 80% of them present only once. Sequencing was carried out using peripheral blood. The receptors were sampled from a woman in her seventies with acute or convalescent COVID-19.

The rearrangement links TRBV4-3 to TRBJ2-6; 11 nucleotides match TRBD2. The CDR3 is made up of 19 amino acids. V gave up 0 bases and J gave up 1 base; unmatched junction bases: 5. From germline, CDR1 is LGHNA and CDR2 YSLEER. This CDR3 is CASSQESTSGGSGANVLTF. CDR3 in DNA: TGCGCCAGCAGCCAAGAATCAACTAGCGGGGGATCTGGGGCCAACGTCCTGACTTTC.

V and J are TRBV5-1 and TRBJ1-2, with 9 bases matching TRBD1. The CDR3 sequence is 14 residues long. The junction had 7 bases not matched to a gene; V was cut back by 4 bases and J by 6 bases. Germline CDR1 is SGHRS and CDR2 is YFSETQ. The CDR3 region has the DNA TGCGCCAGCAGCACCACAGGGGGCCGGGATGGCTACACCTTC. It specifies CASSTTGGRDGYTF.

The J gene is TRBJ2-4, the V gene TRBV19; no clear D. V was pared by 10 bases and J by 5 bases, with 24 bases between. Germline loops: CDR1 LNHDA, CDR2 SQIVND (reference sequence). The CDR3 covers 16 residues. CDR3 loop: CATKTSEAPKENIQYF. The CDR3 coding sequence is TGTGCCACCAAAACCTCCGAGGCACCCAAGGAAAACATTCAGTACTTC.

This chain joins TRBV6-5 and TRBJ1-1, with TRBD1 as a possible D gene (6 bases). In germline, CDR1 is MNHEY, CDR2 SVGAGI. The CDR3 contains 15 residues. Trimming took 6 bases from V and 5 from J, leaving 19 bases between them. CDR3 nucleotide sequence: TGTGCCAGCAGCCGGGGGGACACCCGGCGGACTGAAGCTTTCTTT. It yields the protein CASSRGDTRRTEAFF.

The chain joins TRBV7-8 to TRBJ2-2, with 8 bases identical to TRBD1. The CDR3 has 16 residues. Germline V CDR1 and CDR2: SGHVS, FQNEAQ. The V segment lost 5 bases and the J segment 1 base; nucleotides outside the gene matches: 6. The CDR3 sequence: CASSHRTGMNTGELFF. The DNA for the CDR3 is TGTGCCAGCAGCCACAGGACAGGGATGAACACCGGGGAGCTGTTTTTT. Full variable domain (remainder filled in from reference TRBV7-8 and TRBJ2-2): GAGVSQSPRYKVAKRGQDVALRCDPISGHVSLFWYQQALGQGPEFLTYFQNEAQLDKSGLPSDRFFAERPEGSVSTLKIQRTQQEDSAVYLCASSHRTGMNTGELFFGEGSRLTVL.

The chain uses TRBV14 and TRBJ2-1; TRBD1 aligns across 7 bases. There are 14 residues in the CDR3. Germline V CDR1 and CDR2: SGHDN, FVKESK. After removal of 1 base from V and 6 bases from J, the junction contained 3 bases not matched to a gene. The CDR3 loop reads CASSQGTGFNEQFF. The DNA for the CDR3 is TGTGCCAGCAGCCAAGGGACAGGATTCAATGAGCAGTTCTTC.

The chain carries TRBV5-6 and TRBJ2-5; D gene ambiguous. Deletions cut 0 bases from V and 5 bases from J, with 11 bases between. The germline CDR1 and CDR2 sequences are SGHDT and YYEEEE. The length of the CDR3 is 14 residues. The CDR3, as DNA: TGTGCCAGCAGCTTGGATTCGGGTAGGGAGACCCAGTACTTC. Protein product: CASSLDSGRETQYF.

The CDR3 sequence: CAISERRGAATEAFF. As DNA, the CDR3 is TGTGCCATCAGTGAGCGACGGGGGGCGGCCACTGAAGCTTTCTTT. The chain uses TRBV10-3 and TRBJ1-1; tentative D call: TRBD1 (6 bases). CDR3 size: 15 residues. V shed 2 bases and J shed 4 bases, with 14 bases lying between them. The germline gives CDR1 ENHRY, CDR2 SYGVKD.

This sequence joins TRBV11-2 and TRBJ1-2; no reliable D call. Trimming left V 7 bases short and J 4 bases short, with 13 bases between. The CDR3 runs 13 residues. Germline V gene data show CDR1 as SGHAT and CDR2 as FQNNGV. The CDR3 here is CASTSEGGYGYTF. The CDR3 region has the DNA TGTGCCAGCACTTCCGAGGGTGGCTATGGCTACACCTTC.

This rearrangement joins TRBV12-5 to TRBJ2-2; perhaps TRBD1 as D (6 bases). The CDR3 totals 18 residues. Germline V lookup: CDR1 LGHNT, CDR2 FRNRAP. The V end lost 4 bases, the J end lost 0 bases, and 18 bases lay between the germline ends. CDR3 DNA sequence: TGTGCTAGTGGTTGGTTGGGACACTCCCCCGCGAACACCGGGGAGCTGTTTTTT. Encoded protein: CASGWLGHSPANTGELFF.

The chain joins TRBV6-5 to TRBJ2-1; D may be TRBD1 (6 bases). The V end lost 5 bases, the J end lost 7 bases, and 15 bases lay between the germline ends. The CDR3 sequence is 14 residues long. Germline CDR1 reads MNHEY; CDR2 reads SVGAGI. The CDR3 loop is CASSRGHRRNEQFF. The CDR3 nucleotides are TGTGCCAGCAGTCGGGGACACCGCCGGAATGAGCAGTTCTTC.

The genes are TRBV5-1 and TRBJ2-1; 8 nucleotides match TRBD2. The CDR3 totals 16 residues. V lost 3 bases to trimming and J lost 0 bases; unmatched junction nucleotides: 5. Germline lookup yields CDR1 SGHRS and CDR2 YFSETQ. CDR3 nucleotide sequence: TGCGCCAGCAGCTCCTCCGGGGGGGGCTCCTACAATGAGCAGTTCTTC. Its protein is CASSSSGGGSYNEQFF. Variable domain in full (rest from reference TRBV5-1 and TRBJ2-1): KAGVTQTPRYLIKTRGQQVTLSCSPISGHRSVSWYQQTPGQGLQFLFEYFSETQRNKGNFPGRFSGRQFSNSRSEMNVSTLELGDSALYLCASSSSGGGSYNEQFFGPGTRLTVL.

This chain links TRBV10-2 with TRBJ2-5; tentatively, D is TRBD1 (5 bases). This CDR3 has 18 residues. V lost 6 bases to trimming and J lost 1 base, with 24 bases between them. Germline loops: CDR1 WSHSY, CDR2 SAAADI. CDR3 protein: CASSPTEGAGVRQETQYF. The CDR3 region has the DNA TGCGCCAGCAGCCCGACAGAAGGGGCAGGCGTACGCCAAGAGACCCAGTACTTC.

This clone was counted only a few times. The V call is TRBV7-2, the J call TRBJ2-6; D remains unclear. The V and J ends lost 1 base and 3 bases respectively, with 4 bases between them. The CDR3 has 14 amino acids. Germline CDR1 is SGHTA and CDR2 is FQGNSA. CDR3 DNA sequence: TGTGCCAGCAGCTTAGTCGGTGGGGCCAACGTCCTGACTTTC. Translated, it gives CASSLVGGANVLTF.

J is TRBJ2-4 and V is TRBV28; possibly TRBD1 for D (6 bases). CDR3 length: 15 amino acids. Germline values: CDR1 MDHEN, CDR2 SYDVKM. Trimming took off 5 bases at V and 6 bases at J, with 17 bases between the two ends. CDR3 coding DNA: TGTGCCAGCAGTGGACAGCCTGTCAGGGGAAACATTCAGTACTTC. Its translation: CASSGQPVRGNIQYF.

CDR3 sequence: CASSLEGLREDGYTF. In DNA, the CDR3 is TGTGCCAGCAGCTTGGAGGGGTTGAGGGAGGATGGCTACACCTTC. The chain has TRBV11-2 and TRBJ1-2, with TRBD1 as a possible D gene (5 bases). Germline values: CDR1 SGHAT, CDR2 FQNNGV. V dropped 3 bases and J dropped 6 bases, with 17 bases sitting between them. The CDR3 totals 15 residues.

This chain links TRBV2 with TRBJ1-6, with D maybe TRBD1 (5 bases). V shed 7 bases and J shed 7 bases, with 14 bases lying between them. The V gene's germline CDR1 is SNHLY and CDR2 FYNNEI. The CDR3 extends over 14 amino acids. The CDR3 loop reads CASTREESNSPLHF. Written as DNA, the CDR3 is TGTGCCAGCACCAGGGAAGAGTCCAATTCACCCCTCCACTTT. Full variable domain (remainder filled in from reference TRBV2 and TRBJ1-6): EPEVTQTPSHQVTQMGQEVILRCVPISNHLYFYWYRQILGQKVEFLVSFYNNEISEKSEIFDDQFSVERPDGSNFTLKIRSTKLEDSAMYFCASTREESNSPLHFGNGTRLTVT.

The chain recombines TRBV5-8 with TRBJ1-4; 9 positions agree with TRBD1. The CDR3 runs to 16 residues. V trimming: 5 bases; J trimming: 4 bases; junction bases outside the gene matches: 9. Per germline, CDR1 SGHTS and CDR2 YDEGEE. CDR3 in DNA: TGTGCCAGCAGGGTCGGACAGGGGAGCGATAATGAAAAACTGTTTTTT. Protein: CASRVGQGSDNEKLFF.

This clone was counted only a few times. The chain recombines TRBV18 with TRBJ2-7; D might be TRBD1 (6 bases). The germline CDR1 and CDR2 sequences are KGHSH and LQKENI. Trimming cost V 5 bases and J 3 bases, with 8 bases left between them. The CDR3 loop spans 12 amino acids. The CDR3 nucleotides are TGTGCCAGCTCAGGGACACACTACGAGCAGTACTTC. This gives the protein CASSGTHYEQYF.

This chain links TRBV19 with TRBJ2-5; 9 bases align to TRBD1. CDR3 length: 16 residues. Per germline, CDR1 LNHDA and CDR2 SQIVND (reference sequence). V trimming: 2 bases; J trimming: 2 bases; junction bases outside the gene matches: 6. CDR3 sequence (DNA): TGTGCCAGTAGTATATCGTTGGGGACAGGGCAAGAGACCCAGTACTTC. Protein product: CASSISLGTGQETQYF.

The chain links TRBV27 to TRBJ1-6; maybe TRBD1 (6 bases). The CDR3 totals 14 residues. In germline, CDR1 is MNHEY, CDR2 SMNVEV (reference sequence). The V gene lost 4 bases and the J gene lost 10 bases, with 14 bases spanning the gap. CDR3 in amino acids: CASSWGGRGSPLHF. Here the CDR3 DNA reads TGTGCCAGCAGTTGGGGTGGCAGGGGATCACCCCTCCACTTT.

The sample holds one count of this clone. The J gene is TRBJ2-7, the V gene TRBV30; 8 nucleotides align to TRBD1. Germline V lookup: CDR1 GTSNPN, CDR2 SVGIG (reference sequence). The CDR3 loop spans 14 amino acids. V gave up 3 bases and J gave up 2 bases; unmatched junction bases: 6. Written as DNA, the CDR3 is TGTGCCTGGAGGGACAGGGCAGGGACCTACGAGCAGTACTTC. It is translated as CAWRDRAGTYEQYF.

V usage is TRBV15 and J usage is TRBJ2-1; perhaps TRBD2 as D (6 bases). The ends were cut back, 0 bases at V and 2 bases at J, with 17 bases in the middle. Per the germline V gene, CDR1 is LNHNV and CDR2 is YYDKDF (reference sequence). The CDR3 is 18 residues long. The CDR3 here is CATSRDRGIGRTYNEQFF. The CDR3 DNA follows: TGTGCCACCAGCAGAGATCGGGGGATAGGACGAACCTACAATGAGCAGTTCTTC.

This clone appeared once. The gene calls are TRBV9 and TRBJ2-2, with D maybe TRBD2 (6 bases). Germline values: CDR1 SGDLS, CDR2 YYNGEE. V shed 0 bases and J shed 8 bases, with 14 bases lying between them. This CDR3 is 15 amino acids long. CDR3 sequence: CASSVAGGGTGELFF. As DNA, the CDR3 is TGTGCCAGCAGCGTAGCGGGCGGAGGGACTGGGGAGCTGTTTTTT.

This clone turned up a few times. This chain joins TRBV4-2 and TRBJ2-1; 13 nucleotides align to TRBD2. Germline V lookup: CDR1 LGHNA, CDR2 YNFKEQ. V shed 3 bases, J shed 10 bases, and the junction held 9 bases outside the gene matches. This CDR3 spans 16 amino acids. In DNA, the CDR3 is TGTGCCAGCAGCCAGGCACTCGGGACTAGCGGGACCGAGCAGTTCTTC. It translates to CASSQALGTSGTEQFF.